Following are 27 T cell receptor beta chains from one sample sequenced in a study of shared clonotypes between healthy human individuals. Data came from immunoSEQ multiplex PCR; TCRdb stores just in-frame clones and leaves some out. The repertoire holds roughly 1,500,000 clones, under 99% seen once, with roughly 0.45% in the top ten. Sequencing was done on a sample of naive CD4+ T cells sorted from blood. This sample's subset: CD45RA+ positively selected. These receptors were obtained from a man aged 30-40 years in good health.

The V call is TRBV30, the J call TRBJ1-5; D is possibly TRBD1 (6 bases). The CDR3 is 13 amino acids. Per germline, CDR1 GTSNPN and CDR2 SVGIG (reference sequence). The V and J ends lost 1 base and 6 bases respectively, with 10 bases between them. The DNA for the CDR3 is TGTGCCTGGAGTGAGGGGGTTGCTCAGCCCCAGCATTTT. It codes for CAWSEGVAQPQHF.

The CDR3 DNA is TGTGCCAGCAGCGTAGAGGGCACCACAGATACGCAGTATTTT. It encodes CASSVEGTTDTQYF. The chain employs TRBV9 and TRBJ2-3; D gene uncertain. Trimming shortened V by 0 bases and J by 2 bases, and 7 bases separated the two germline ends. CDR1 and CDR2 (germline): SGDLS, YYNGEE. This CDR3 has 14 amino acids.

The chain carries TRBV6-5 and TRBJ2-3; D gene unclear. The germline V gene has CDR1 MNHEY and CDR2 SVGAGI. This CDR3 has 13 amino acids. V lost 7 bases and J 11 bases, leaving 19 bases between the germline ends. CDR3 sequence reads: CASTALPRAQQYF. The CDR3 coding sequence is TGTGCCAGCACAGCCCTGCCCCGGGCGCAGCAGTATTTT.

The chain uses TRBV5-1 and TRBJ2-7; 8 positions agree with TRBD2. Germline CDR1 reads SGHRS; CDR2 reads YFSETQ. The CDR3 has 15 amino acids. V lost 4 bases to trimming and J lost 4 bases; unmatched junction nucleotides: 10. The CDR3 region is CASSGGTSIAYEQYF. For the CDR3, the DNA is TGCGCCAGCAGCGGAGGGACTAGTATAGCTTACGAGCAGTACTTC.

This sequence joins TRBV5-1 and TRBJ2-7, with TRBD1 matching 7 bases. This CDR3 is built from 14 residues. CDR1 SGHRS and CDR2 YFSETQ come from the germline V gene. Trimming removed 2 bases from V and 3 bases from J; junction bases left unmatched: 5. This CDR3 reads CASSFGDSHYEQYF. The CDR3, as DNA: TGCGCCAGCAGCTTCGGGGACAGCCACTACGAGCAGTACTTC.

The CDR3 coding sequence is TGTGCCAGTAGTGTTCAGGGTGGCAATCAGCCCCAGCATTTT. As protein: CASSVQGGNQPQHF. The rearrangement uses TRBV19 and TRBJ1-5, with a tentative D call TRBD1 (5 bases). The V end lost 5 bases, the J end lost 2 bases, and 10 bases lay between the germline ends. Germline CDR1 reads LNHDA; CDR2 reads SQIVND (reference sequence). This CDR3 is built from 14 residues.

This chain links TRBV9 with TRBJ1-2; D gene uncertain. V dropped 0 bases and J dropped 5 bases, with 11 bases sitting between them. Per the germline V gene, CDR1 is SGDLS and CDR2 is YYNGEE. The CDR3 loop spans 14 amino acids. The CDR3 reads CASSVESGLYGYTF. CDR3 in DNA: TGTGCCAGCAGCGTAGAGTCGGGTCTTTATGGCTACACCTTC.

This chain links TRBV18 with TRBJ2-7; 13 bases are a match to TRBD2. Germline loops: CDR1 KGHSH, CDR2 LQKENI. The CDR3 runs 16 residues. The V gene end was trimmed by 4 bases and the J gene end by 2 bases; junction bases not matched to a gene: 5. The CDR3, as DNA: TGTGCCAGCTCACGAGAGACTAGCGGGGGGACCTACGAGCAGTACTTC. As protein: CASSRETSGGTYEQYF.

The V gene is TRBV7-2, the J gene TRBJ1-2, with D unclear. Trimming pared 1 base from V and 4 bases from J, leaving 10 bases between. The CDR3 has 14 residues. Germline CDR1 is SGHTA and CDR2 is FQGNSA. CDR3 sequence reads: CASSLDHSFYGYTF. The CDR3 coding sequence is TGTGCCAGCAGCTTAGATCACAGCTTCTATGGCTACACCTTC.

In its sample, this clone was seen a few times. Other DNA sequences in the same sample also yield this CDR3. This rearrangement joins TRBV5-1 to TRBJ2-2; D is unclear. Germline lookup yields CDR1 SGHRS and CDR2 YFSETQ. This CDR3 has 12 amino acids. V lost 4 bases and J lost 2, with 3 bases in between. The CDR3 loop reads CASSPNTGELFF. CDR3 bases: TGCGCCAGCAGCCCTAACACCGGGGAGCTGTTTTTT.

The genes are TRBV4-1 and TRBJ2-3, with D possibly matching TRBD1 (5 bases). Trimming took 0 bases from V and 2 from J, leaving 12 bases between them. This CDR3 region has 16 residues. Germline loops: CDR1 MGHRA, CDR2 YSYEKL. CDR3 in DNA: TGCGCCAGCAGCCAAGAACGGCCAGGGATCACAGATACGCAGTATTTT. This translates into CASSQERPGITDTQYF.

This chain joins TRBV13 and TRBJ2-7; unclear D gene. This CDR3 contains 14 residues. V lost 5 bases and J 6 bases, leaving 17 bases between the germline ends. The V gene's germline CDR1 is PRHDT and CDR2 FYEKMQ (reference sequence). Here the CDR3 DNA reads TGTGCCAGCAGCCCTCACGGACCCAAGGGCGAGCAGTACTTC. Its protein product is CASSPHGPKGEQYF.

This chain connects TRBV7-9 to TRBJ1-2; TRBD1 matches 9 bases. Per germline, CDR1 SEHNR and CDR2 FQNEAQ (reference sequence). The trim removed 5 bases at V and 4 bases at J, leaving 8 bases unmatched. This CDR3 spans 15 amino acids. The CDR3 is CASSPRDRAAYGYTF. Here the CDR3 DNA reads TGTGCCAGCAGCCCCCGGGACAGGGCTGCCTATGGCTACACCTTC.

This sequence joins TRBV14 and TRBJ2-7, with 13 bases that match TRBD2. V lost 1 base, J lost 6 bases, and 3 bases stayed unmatched. Per germline, CDR1 SGHDN and CDR2 FVKESK. The CDR3 contains 15 residues. CDR3 sequence (DNA): TGTGCCAGCAGCCAAGGACTAGCGGGAGGTGTCGAGCAGTACTTC. Translation gives CASSQGLAGGVEQYF.

The CDR3 region has the DNA TGCAGCGTCCAACCTCGGTATAAGGAAGAGCAGTACTTC. Amino acid sequence: CSVQPRYKEEQYF. The V gene is TRBV29-1, the J gene TRBJ2-7; the D is unclear. This CDR3 is 13 amino acids long. Germline V lookup: CDR1 SQVTM, CDR2 ANQGSEA. With 6 bases removed from V and 7 bases from J, the gap between germline ends came to 19 bases.

The chain is built from TRBV7-6 and TRBJ2-1; D call uncertain. The CDR3 covers 14 residues. The V gene's germline CDR1 is SGHVS and CDR2 FNYEAQ. V lost 5 bases and J 5 bases, leaving 13 bases between the germline ends. The CDR3 protein is CASSPSLPDNEQFF. The CDR3, as DNA: TGTGCCAGCAGCCCCAGTCTCCCGGACAATGAGCAGTTCTTC.

This sequence joins TRBV12-5 and TRBJ1-1, with TRBD1 matching 7 bases. The CDR3 runs to 14 residues. Germline V gene sequence: CDR1 LGHNT, CDR2 FRNRAP. The V and J ends lost 1 base and 4 bases, in that order; junction bases with no gene match: 3. The CDR3 here is CASGLGTGPTEAFF. The CDR3 nucleotides read TGTGCTAGTGGTTTGGGGACAGGACCCACTGAAGCTTTCTTT.

Only one count was recorded for this clone. The chain couples TRBV5-1 to TRBJ1-5, with TRBD1 matching over 11 bases. The CDR3 has 19 amino acids. Germline V gene sequence: CDR1 SGHRS, CDR2 YFSETQ. V gave up 4 bases and J gave up 0 bases; unmatched junction bases: 12. The CDR3 is CASSPGQGEGSYSNQPQHF. In DNA, the CDR3 is TGCGCCAGCAGCCCGGGACAGGGGGAAGGTTCTTATAGCAATCAGCCCCAGCATTTT.

This chain links TRBV7-2 with TRBJ2-1; D is ambiguous. V gave up 1 base and J gave up 9 bases, with 4 bases separating them. CDR3 length: 11 residues. Germline CDR1 SGHTA, CDR2 FQGNSA. CDR3 bases: TGTGCCAGCAGCTTAGTTGGTGAGCAGTTCTTC. This gives the protein CASSLVGEQFF.

The chain carries TRBV30 and TRBJ2-7; 8 bases align to TRBD1. The V gene's germline CDR1 is GTSNPN and CDR2 SVGIG (reference sequence). With V trimmed by 0 bases and J by 9 bases, 7 bases remained unmatched. The CDR3 length is 13 residues. The CDR3 nucleotides are TGTGCCTGGAGTGTACGAGACAGGGGAGCGCAGTACTTC. Translation: CAWSVRDRGAQYF.

The chain carries TRBV5-8 and TRBJ2-5; D is unclear. This CDR3 contains 15 residues. Trimming took 4 bases from V and 5 from J, leaving 18 bases between them. Germline CDR1 is SGHTS and CDR2 is YDEGEE. Here the CDR3 DNA reads TGTGCCAGCAGCCAGGACGGCATAATAGTGGAGACCCAGTACTTC. Translation: CASSQDGIIVETQYF.

To note about this clone: This sample also contains other DNA sequences that code for the same CDR3. The chain is built from TRBV15 and TRBJ1-2; D is ambiguous. The germline gives CDR1 LNHNV, CDR2 YYDKDF (reference sequence). CDR3 size: 15 residues. The V end lost 0 bases, the J end lost 2 bases, and 10 bases lay between the germline ends. CDR3 sequence reads: CATSRDPGLNYGYTF. The CDR3 DNA follows: TGTGCCACCAGCAGAGATCCTGGCCTGAACTATGGCTACACCTTC. Filled out from reference TRBV15 and TRBJ1-2, the complete variable domain reads DAMVIQNPRYQVTQFGKPVTLSCSQTLNHNVMYWYQQKSSQAPKLLFHYYDKDFNNEADTPDNFQSRRPNTSFCFLDIRSPGLGDTAMYLCATSRDPGLNYGYTFGSGTRLTVV.

The J gene is TRBJ2-7, the V gene TRBV5-1; D gene unclear. This CDR3 is built from 14 residues. Between the trimmed V and J ends, which lost 4 bases and 7 bases, there was a span of 18 bases. Germline V gene sequence: CDR1 SGHRS, CDR2 YFSETQ. As DNA, the CDR3 is TGCGCCAGCAGCCGCTCTGACGTAAGTAGGGAGCAGTACTTC. Translation gives CASSRSDVSREQYF.

The chain recombines TRBV18 with TRBJ2-2, with TRBD1 matching 7 bases. This CDR3 is built from 18 residues. Germline trimming cut 0 bases from V and 0 bases from J; bases unmatched to any gene: 7. Germline V gene sequence: CDR1 KGHSH, CDR2 LQKENI. The CDR3 loop is CASSPPRGQPSNTGELFF. As DNA, the CDR3 is TGTGCCAGCTCACCACCGAGGGGACAGCCGTCGAACACCGGGGAGCTGTTTTTT.

V is TRBV30 and J is TRBJ2-1; 11 bases align to TRBD2. V lost 4 bases, J lost 7 bases, and 18 bases stayed unmatched. The CDR3 has 18 amino acids. In germline, CDR1 is GTSNPN, CDR2 SVGIG (reference sequence). The CDR3 coding sequence is TGTGCCTGGATAGGGGGGGTGACTAGCGGGATCCCTGGTAATGAGCAGTTCTTC. Translating gives CAWIGGVTSGIPGNEQFF. Full variable domain (missing parts from reference TRBV30 and TRBJ2-1): SQTIHQWPATLVQPVGSPLSLECTVEGTSNPNLYWYRQAAGRGLQLLFYSVGIGQISSEVPQNLSASRPQDRQFILSSKKLLLSDSGFYLCAWIGGVTSGIPGNEQFFGPGTRLTVL.

This chain connects TRBV6-1 to TRBJ1-5; D unclear. The V and J ends lost 4 bases and 4 bases respectively, with 8 bases between them. There are 13 residues in the CDR3. CDR1 MNHNS and CDR2 SASEGT come from the germline V gene. CDR3 coding DNA: TGTGCCAGCAGTGGGGAATGGAATCAGCCCCAGCATTTT. Its translation: CASSGEWNQPQHF.

Only one count was recorded for this clone. The chain has TRBV7-9 and TRBJ1-1; 9 bases fit TRBD1. The germline CDR1 and CDR2 sequences are SEHNR and FQNEAQ (reference sequence). CDR3 length: 15 amino acids. The V segment lost 3 bases and the J segment 0 bases; nucleotides outside the gene matches: 2. CDR3 DNA sequence: TGTGCCAGCAGCTTGGACAGGGGAATGAACACTGAAGCTTTCTTT. It translates to CASSLDRGMNTEAFF.